The source of this TCR beta chain is a study of molecular identifiers for immune sequencing clone quantification. Concerning this clonotype itself: The antigen is undetermined.

General study results and limits: Clones above 20 RNA copies contained over 99% of effector molecules and under 1% of naive molecules.

Previously described methods and listed TCR primers were used for bulk TCR libraries. MiXCR, applied by TCRdb to the PCR reads, yields one record per CDR3 protein. The data show approximately 550,000 distinct CDR3 sequences, roughly a fifth seen once. Naive CD8 libraries used 20,000 to 1,000,000 sorted cells and 10%, 30% or 50% RNA. The sorting of naive CD8 T cells used the CD8+CD4-CCR7+CD45RA+ phenotype. This TCR came from a human donor in good health. Some libraries in this study had Jurkat cell RNA spiked in. Sequencing was done on a sample of naive CD8+ T cells from blood, with Jurkat cell RNA spiked in. The subset denotes: FACS-sorted CD8+CD4-CCR7+CD45RA+ naive T cells.

CDR3 protein: CASSPGQGARGELFF. The CDR3 DNA reads TGCGCCAGCAGCCCCGGACAGGGGGCAAGGGGGGAGCTGTTTTTT. This chain uses TRBV4-1 with TRBJ2-2; 11 bases are a match to TRBD1. Germline V gene lookup returns CDR1 MGHRA and CDR2 YSYEKL. The CDR3 consists of 15 residues. J gave up 8 bases and V 4 bases, and 6 bases lay outside the gene matches.